The 20 T cell receptor beta chains in this list originate from one sample, sequenced in a study of STAT5B mutations in CD4+ large granular lymphocyte leukemia (dated 2022 in TCRdb). The library was produced with the immunoSEQ multiplex PCR assay. Sourced from immuneACCESS, this table was stored by TCRdb with only in-frame sequences that have V and J called. A share of the clones is absent; for the studies checked, an unresolved V gene accounts for under half, and the remainder has no known explanation. This sample is represented by almost 30,000 clones; approximately 79% of them were singletons. The ten most abundant clones make up approximately 6.2% of the sample. The sequenced material came from CD4+ T cells from blood buffy coats. These receptor sequences come from a human donor in good health.

This sequence joins TRBV7-9 and TRBJ2-7; a possible D gene is TRBD1 (5 bases). Germline V gene data show CDR1 as SEHNR and CDR2 as FQNEAQ (reference sequence). The CDR3 spans 14 residues. Trimming took 4 bases from V and 0 from J, leaving 10 bases between them. The DNA for the CDR3 is TGTGCCAGCAGCTACCGACAGAGCTCCTACGAGCAGTACTTC. It yields the protein CASSYRQSSYEQYF.

The rearrangement uses TRBV5-1 and TRBJ2-6; the D is unclear. This CDR3 region has 14 residues. Trimming left V 5 bases short and J 2 bases short, with 8 bases between. Germline V CDR1 and CDR2: SGHRS, YFSETQ. The CDR3 sequence is CASRVGAGANVLTF. DNA for the CDR3: TGCGCCAGCAGGGTTGGGGCTGGGGCCAACGTCCTGACTTTC.

This clone was observed a few times. This chain uses TRBV5-1 with TRBJ1-6; D remains unclear. Trimming shortened V by 0 bases and J by 6 bases, and 4 bases separated the two germline ends. The CDR3 totals 13 residues. CDR1 and CDR2 (germline): SGHRS, YFSETQ. The CDR3 is CASSLDSNSPLHF. The CDR3 DNA is TGCGCCAGCAGCTTGGACAGTAATTCACCCCTCCACTTT.

This clone has only a few counts. The J gene is TRBJ1-6, the V gene TRBV7-2; D is possibly TRBD1 (6 bases). Trimming removed 1 base from V and 9 bases from J, with 13 bases in between. The V gene's germline CDR1 is SGHTA and CDR2 FQGNSA. CDR3 length equals 15 residues. In DNA form, the CDR3 reads TGTGCCAGCAGCTTAGGTCAGGGGAAGGCTTCACCCCTCCACTTT. Translated: CASSLGQGKASPLHF.

This clone showed up just once. This chain links TRBV29-1 with TRBJ1-4; possibly TRBD1 for D (5 bases). This CDR3 comprises 11 residues. V lost 4 bases, J lost 13 bases, and 13 bases lay in between. CDR1 is SQVTM and CDR2 is ANQGSEA in the germline V gene. CDR3 loop: CSVVRGGALFF. CDR3 coding DNA: TGCAGCGTTGTGAGGGGAGGGGCACTGTTTTTT.

The chain uses TRBV5-1 and TRBJ2-3, with D hard to call. V lost 1 base to trimming and J lost 0 bases, with 6 bases between them. Germline V gene sequence: CDR1 SGHRS, CDR2 YFSETQ. This CDR3 is 14 amino acids long. CDR3 in DNA: TGCGCCAGCAGCTTGAAGGATAGCACAGATACGCAGTATTTT. Its translation: CASSLKDSTDTQYF. Based on the CDR3 plus reference TRBV5-1 and TRBJ2-3, the full variable domain is KAGVTQTPRYLIKTRGQQVTLSCSPISGHRSVSWYQQTPGQGLQFLFEYFSETQRNKGNFPGRFSGRQFSNSRSEMNVSTLELGDSALYLCASSLKDSTDTQYFGPGTRLTVL.

This chain connects TRBV11-2 to TRBJ2-4, with D perhaps given as TRBD1 or TRBD2 (5 bases each). Germline V gene sequence: CDR1 SGHAT, CDR2 FQNNGV. This CDR3 comprises 17 residues. V lost 0 bases and J lost 0, with 12 bases in between. The CDR3 DNA sequence: TGTGCCAGCAGCTTAGATTTCGGGGCCCTAGCCAAAAACATTCAGTACTTC. Amino acids: CASSLDFGALAKNIQYF.

This chain connects TRBV5-1 to TRBJ1-4; 10 bases are shared with TRBD1. CDR3 length: 13 amino acids. V gave up 5 bases and J gave up 6 bases; unmatched junction bases: 1. In germline, CDR1 is SGHRS, CDR2 YFSETQ. For the CDR3, the DNA is TGCGCCAGCAGAGGGACAGGGGATGAAAAACTGTTTTTT. Encoded protein: CASRGTGDEKLFF.

The chain carries TRBV10-3 and TRBJ1-1, with D possibly TRBD1 on 6 matching bases. Germline V CDR1 and CDR2: ENHRY, SYGVKD. The ends were cut back, 5 bases at V and 3 bases at J, with 7 bases in the middle. This CDR3 comprises 12 residues. The CDR3 reads CAISPGDTEAFF. The CDR3 DNA reads TGTGCCATCAGTCCAGGGGACACTGAAGCTTTCTTT.

The genes are TRBV7-2 and TRBJ2-1, with 12 bases identical to TRBD1. This CDR3 is 17 amino acids long. Germline-derived CDR1 and CDR2 are SGHTA and FQGNSA. The V gene end was trimmed by 3 bases and the J gene end by 7 bases; junction bases not matched to a gene: 10. CDR3 residues: CASSFHPGQGAGNEQFF. The CDR3 region has the DNA TGTGCCAGCAGCTTTCATCCGGGACAGGGGGCTGGGAATGAGCAGTTCTTC.

This chain joins TRBV6-5 and TRBJ2-2; D remains ambiguous. From germline, CDR1 is MNHEY and CDR2 SVGAGI. The CDR3 runs to 15 residues. Deletions cut 6 bases from V and 4 bases from J, with 15 bases between. The DNA of the CDR3 is TGTGCCAGCAGCAAGGGCTTCCGGGCCACCGGGGAGCTGTTTTTT. As protein: CASSKGFRATGELFF.

V and J are TRBV2 and TRBJ1-4; 8 nucleotides line up with TRBD1. V lost 6 bases, J lost 8 bases, and 5 bases stayed unmatched. The CDR3 consists of 13 residues. Germline V gene data show CDR1 as SNHLY and CDR2 as FYNNEI. CDR3 bases: TGTGCCAGCAGGAAACGACAGGGGGAAAAACTGTTTTTT. Its protein is CASRKRQGEKLFF.

V is TRBV7-9 and J is TRBJ1-2; 9 nucleotides line up with TRBD1. V dropped 5 bases and J dropped 7; count of bases not matched to a gene: 2. From germline, CDR1 is SEHNR and CDR2 FQNEAQ (reference sequence). The CDR3 runs to 12 residues. The CDR3 here is CASSRTGVGYTF. The CDR3 DNA is TGTGCCAGCAGCCGGACAGGGGTTGGCTACACCTTC.

The chain joins TRBV6-1 to TRBJ1-1; a weak D match, TRBD1 (5 bases). Germline values: CDR1 MNHNS, CDR2 SASEGT. With 2 bases removed from V and 0 bases from J, the gap between germline ends came to 13 bases. This CDR3 has 16 amino acids. The CDR3: CASSESRGVMNTEAFF. The CDR3 nucleotides read TGTGCCAGCAGTGAAAGTAGGGGCGTGATGAACACTGAAGCTTTCTTT.

The chain uses TRBV18 and TRBJ1-2; the D gene is possibly TRBD1 (5 bases). The germline V and J ends were trimmed by 6 bases and 4 bases, with 15 bases remaining between them. The CDR3 runs to 14 residues. Germline loops: CDR1 KGHSH, CDR2 LQKENI. The CDR3 reads CASSPVQGSYGYTF. The DNA for the CDR3 is TGTGCCAGCTCCCCAGTCCAGGGTTCCTATGGCTACACCTTC.

This chain uses TRBV6-5 with TRBJ1-3, with unresolved D. Germline V CDR1 and CDR2: MNHEY, SVGAGI. V gave up 6 bases and J gave up 0 bases, with 9 bases separating them. This CDR3 contains 14 residues. The CDR3 region is CASRLRSSGNTIYF. The CDR3 DNA reads as TGTGCCAGCAGACTACGGAGCTCTGGAAACACCATATATTTT.

This clone was counted a few times. The V and J genes are TRBV9 and TRBJ2-1, with a possible D match to TRBD2 (5 bases). The CDR3 consists of 14 residues. Germline values: CDR1 SGDLS, CDR2 YYNGEE. V was clipped by 4 bases and J by 6 bases, with 14 bases between them. The CDR3, as DNA: TGTGCCAGCAGCCCTTCCCTTCGGGGCAATGAGCAGTTCTTC. Translating it yields CASSPSLRGNEQFF.

The V call is TRBV9, the J call TRBJ1-3; 7 bases agree with TRBD1. With 3 bases clipped from V and 4 bases from J, the junction kept 19 bases outside the gene matches. Germline V CDR1 and CDR2: SGDLS, YYNGEE. The CDR3 totals 19 residues. The CDR3 here is CASSAPRGGDSGIGNTIYF. The CDR3 nucleotides are TGTGCCAGCAGCGCGCCACGCGGGGGGGACAGTGGAATAGGAAACACCATATATTTT. The full variable domain, completed using reference TRBV9 and TRBJ1-3, is DSGVTQTPKHLITATGQRVTLRCSPRSGDLSVYWYQQSLDQGLQFLIQYYNGEERAKGNILERFSAQQFPDLHSELNLSSLELGDSALYFCASSAPRGGDSGIGNTIYFGEGSWLTVV.

The chain couples TRBV4-1 to TRBJ2-3; perhaps TRBD2 as D (6 bases). The V gene's germline CDR1 is MGHRA and CDR2 YSYEKL. The CDR3 sequence is 15 residues long. Trimming cost V 2 bases and J 5 bases, with 14 bases left between them. The CDR3 region has the DNA TGCGCCAGCAGCCAACAGCGGGTAGAAGAAGATACGCAGTATTTT. Translation: CASSQQRVEEDTQYF.

The chain joins TRBV19 to TRBJ1-1; TRBD1 aligns across 7 bases. The V segment lost 8 bases and the J segment 0 bases; nucleotides outside the gene matches: 6. This CDR3 comprises 14 residues. CDR1 LNHDA and CDR2 SQIVND come from the germline V gene (reference sequence). CDR3: CASERQGLNTEAFF. The CDR3, as DNA: TGTGCCAGTGAGAGACAGGGACTGAACACTGAAGCTTTCTTT.